The 7 T cell receptor beta chains listed next were all sequenced from one sample in a study of control samples from healthy donors and cancer patients. This table comes from immunoSEQ multiplex PCR, and its TCRdb copy is limited to in-frame clones, with some not included. The data show 30,000 to 40,000 clones, about 83% seen once. The source material was PBMCs. These receptors originate from a woman aged 55-75 years with lung cancer.

The chain carries TRBV28 and TRBJ2-3; tentatively, D is TRBD1 (6 bases). V was cut by 2 bases and J by 0 bases, with 15 bases left in between. Germline V gene data show CDR1 as MDHEN and CDR2 as SYDVKM. The CDR3 runs 17 residues. CDR3 nucleotide sequence: TGTGCCAGCAGTTTAAAGATTGGGGGCCGTAGCACAGATACGCAGTATTTT. As protein: CASSLKIGGRSTDTQYF.

Details on this clone: The sample carries other DNA sequences with the same CDR3. The V and J genes are TRBV3-1 (or the pseudogene TRBV3-2) and TRBJ1-5, with D possibly TRBD1 on 5 matching bases. Germline V CDR1 and CDR2: LGHDT, YNNKEL (reference sequence). Trimming took 1 base from V and 6 from J, leaving 7 bases between them. The CDR3 consists of 13 residues. CDR3 amino acids: CASSQVGGQPQHF. As DNA, the CDR3 is TGTGCCAGCAGCCAAGTTGGGGGTCAGCCCCAGCATTTT.

This clone came up once. The gene calls are TRBV18 and TRBJ1-2; D gene uncertain. There are 14 residues in the CDR3. V lost 3 bases and J lost 0, with 8 bases in between. Germline-derived CDR1 and CDR2 are KGHSH and LQKENI. The CDR3 is CASSPPGPNYGYTF. CDR3 coding DNA: TGTGCCAGCTCACCGCCAGGACCTAACTATGGCTACACCTTC.

The rearrangement uses TRBV6-5 and TRBJ2-5, with D possibly matching TRBD2 (6 bases). The CDR3 consists of 14 residues. The germline V and J ends were trimmed by 6 bases and 6 bases, with 17 bases remaining between them. CDR1 and CDR2 (germline): MNHEY, SVGAGI. The CDR3 is CASRGSGRGKTQYF. CDR3 coding DNA: TGTGCCAGCAGGGGTAGCGGTCGGGGGAAGACCCAGTACTTC.

V is TRBV5-1 and J is TRBJ2-3; 16 nucleotides line up with TRBD2. Germline V gene lookup returns CDR1 SGHRS and CDR2 YFSETQ. J was trimmed by 1 base and V by 4 bases; bases with no gene match: 3. The CDR3 has 17 amino acids. CDR3 nucleotides: TGCGCCAGCAGCGCGGGACTAGCGGGAGGGGGCACAGATACGCAGTATTTT. Translation gives CASSAGLAGGGTDTQYF.

The rearrangement links TRBV4-3 to TRBJ2-1, with no clear D. This CDR3 is 13 amino acids long. Germline V gene sequence: CDR1 LGHNA, CDR2 YSLEER. Between the trimmed V and J ends, which lost 2 bases and 2 bases, there was a span of 4 bases. CDR3 DNA sequence: TGCGCCAGCAGCCAAACGACCTACAATGAGCAGTTCTTC. The encoded protein is CASSQTTYNEQFF.

The table lists this clone with a count of one. The rearrangement uses TRBV6-5 and TRBJ2-5; D is perhaps TRBD1 or TRBD2 (5 bases each). Trimming cost V 6 bases and J 5 bases, with 19 bases left between them. Per the germline V gene, CDR1 is MNHEY and CDR2 is SVGAGI. This CDR3 region has 15 residues. Written as DNA, the CDR3 is TGTGCCAGCAGCTCCTCCCGGGGCGCGAGGGAGACCCAGTACTTC. Its translation: CASSSSRGARETQYF.